The sequence of this TCR beta chain was determined in a study of blood T cell repertoires in COVID-19. Study-level information: Italy, Spain and the United States were the sources of the convalescent and acute COVID-19 samples. T cells, B-cell-depleted T cells, or PBMCs supplied cDNA or gDNA.

The authors' processing: Estimates of nucleated cell counts were drawn from the amplification of reference gene primers. Profiled with immunoSEQ multiplex PCR; TCRdb holds only in-frame clones, not every one. The D gene and trimming were derived from the DNA, and the V and J assignments and clone size from that table. The table has 88,000 or so clones, about 76% seen once; the top ten hold 24%. CDR3 size: 13 residues. Germline CDR1 reads SGHRS; CDR2 reads YFSETQ. The germline V and J ends were trimmed by 4 bases and 3 bases, with 8 bases remaining between them. V gene TRBV5-1 combines with J gene TRBJ1-3; D might be TRBD1 (5 bases). The specimen sequenced was peripheral blood. The TCR was taken from a human donor in a cohort sampled during active COVID-19. Here the CDR3 reads CASSPGFGNTIYF. CDR3 DNA: TGCGCCAGCAGCCCAGGGTTTGGAAACACCATATATTTT.